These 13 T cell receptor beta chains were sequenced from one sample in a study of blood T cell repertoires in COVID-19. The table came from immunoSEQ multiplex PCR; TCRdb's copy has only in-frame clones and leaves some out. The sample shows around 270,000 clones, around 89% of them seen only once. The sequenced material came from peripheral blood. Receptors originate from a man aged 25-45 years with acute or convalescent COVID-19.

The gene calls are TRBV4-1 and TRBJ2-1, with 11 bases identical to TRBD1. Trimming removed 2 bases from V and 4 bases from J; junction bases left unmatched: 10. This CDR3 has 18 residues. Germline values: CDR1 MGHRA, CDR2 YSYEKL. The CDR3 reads CASSQSIAGQGGYNEQFF. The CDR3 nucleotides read TGCGCCAGCAGCCAAAGTATAGCGGGACAGGGGGGATACAATGAGCAGTTCTTC.

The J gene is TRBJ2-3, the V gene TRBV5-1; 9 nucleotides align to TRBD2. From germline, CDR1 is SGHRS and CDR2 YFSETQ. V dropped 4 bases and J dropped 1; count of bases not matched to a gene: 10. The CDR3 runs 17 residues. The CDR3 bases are TGCGCCAGCAGCCCGTGGGCTAGCGGGGCCCGCACAGATACGCAGTATTTT. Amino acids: CASSPWASGARTDTQYF.

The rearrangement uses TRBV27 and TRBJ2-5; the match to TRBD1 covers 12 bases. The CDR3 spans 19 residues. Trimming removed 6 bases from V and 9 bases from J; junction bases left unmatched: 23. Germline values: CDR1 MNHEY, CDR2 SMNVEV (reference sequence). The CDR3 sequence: CASRLRAGTGGPSIQAQYF. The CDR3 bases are TGTGCCAGCAGGCTGAGGGCCGGGACAGGGGGCCCCTCGATCCAGGCCCAGTACTTC.

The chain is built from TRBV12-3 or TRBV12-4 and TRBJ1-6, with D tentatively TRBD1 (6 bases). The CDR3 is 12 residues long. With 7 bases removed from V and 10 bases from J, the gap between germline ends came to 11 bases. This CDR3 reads CASTTGFSPLHF. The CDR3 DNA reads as TGTGCCAGCACTACAGGGTTCTCACCCCTCCACTTT.

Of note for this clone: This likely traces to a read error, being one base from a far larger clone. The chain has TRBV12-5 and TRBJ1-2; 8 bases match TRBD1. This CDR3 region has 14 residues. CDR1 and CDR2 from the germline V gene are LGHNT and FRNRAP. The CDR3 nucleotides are TGTGCTTGTGGTTCCACGACAGGGGCCTATGGCTACACCTTC. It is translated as CACGSTTGAYGYTF. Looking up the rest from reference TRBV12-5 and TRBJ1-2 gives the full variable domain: DARVTQTPRHKVTEMGQEVTMRCQPILGHNTVFWYRQTMMQGLELLAYFRNRAPLDDSGMPKDRFSAEMPDATLATLKIQPSEPRDSAVYFCACGSTTGAYGYTFGSGTRLTVV.

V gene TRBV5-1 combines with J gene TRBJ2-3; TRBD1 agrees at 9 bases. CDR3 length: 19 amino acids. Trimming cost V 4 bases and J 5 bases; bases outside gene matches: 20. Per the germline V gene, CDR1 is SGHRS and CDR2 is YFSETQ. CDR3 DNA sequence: TGCGCCAGCAGCCGTTCAGGACAGGGGAACTATAGAGGCATAGATACGCAGTATTTT. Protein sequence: CASSRSGQGNYRGIDTQYF.

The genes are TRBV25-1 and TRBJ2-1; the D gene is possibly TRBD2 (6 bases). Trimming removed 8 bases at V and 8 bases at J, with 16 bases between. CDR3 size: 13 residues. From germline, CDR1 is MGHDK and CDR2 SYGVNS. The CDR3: CASQARDFHEQFF. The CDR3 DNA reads TGTGCCAGCCAAGCACGGGACTTCCATGAGCAGTTCTTC. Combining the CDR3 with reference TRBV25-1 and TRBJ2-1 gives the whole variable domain EADIYQTPRYLVIGTGKKITLECSQTMGHDKMYWYQQDPGMELHLIHYSYGVNSTEKGDLSSESTVSRIRTEHFPLTLESARPSHTSQYLCASQARDFHEQFFGPGTRLTVL.

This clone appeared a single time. CDR3 nucleotides: TGTGCCTGGAGTGCTATGCTGGACACTGAAGCTTTCTTT. Protein product: CAWSAMLDTEAFF. The chain couples TRBV30 to TRBJ1-1; no definite D call. The V gene's germline CDR1 is GTSNPN and CDR2 SVGIG (reference sequence). V was shortened by 1 base and J by 3 bases, with 9 bases between the two germline ends. The CDR3 covers 13 residues.

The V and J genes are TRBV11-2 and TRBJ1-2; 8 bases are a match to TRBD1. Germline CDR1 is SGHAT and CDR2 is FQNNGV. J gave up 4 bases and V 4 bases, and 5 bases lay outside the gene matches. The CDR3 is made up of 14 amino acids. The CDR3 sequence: CASSSGQDFYGYTF. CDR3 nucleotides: TGTGCCAGCAGCTCGGGACAGGACTTCTATGGCTACACCTTC.

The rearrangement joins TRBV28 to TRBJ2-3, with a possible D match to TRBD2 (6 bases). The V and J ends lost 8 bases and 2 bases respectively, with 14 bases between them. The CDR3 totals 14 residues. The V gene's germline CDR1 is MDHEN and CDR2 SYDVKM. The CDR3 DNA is TGTGCCAGCGTATCCGGGGGATACACAGATACGCAGTATTTT. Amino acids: CASVSGGYTDTQYF.

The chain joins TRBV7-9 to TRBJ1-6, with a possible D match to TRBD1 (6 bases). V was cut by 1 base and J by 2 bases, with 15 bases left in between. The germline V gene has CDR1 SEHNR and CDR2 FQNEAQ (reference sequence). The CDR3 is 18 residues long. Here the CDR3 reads CASSLGGYRVTYNSPLHF. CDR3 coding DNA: TGTGCCAGCAGCTTAGGGGGGTACAGGGTGACCTATAATTCACCCCTCCACTTT. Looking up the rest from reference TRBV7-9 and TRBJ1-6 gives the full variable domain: DTGVSQNPRHKITKRGQNVTFRCDPISEHNRLYWYRQTLGQGPEFLTYFQNEAQLEKSRLLSDRFSAERPKGSFSTLEIQRTEQGDSAMYLCASSLGGYRVTYNSPLHFGNGTRLTVT.

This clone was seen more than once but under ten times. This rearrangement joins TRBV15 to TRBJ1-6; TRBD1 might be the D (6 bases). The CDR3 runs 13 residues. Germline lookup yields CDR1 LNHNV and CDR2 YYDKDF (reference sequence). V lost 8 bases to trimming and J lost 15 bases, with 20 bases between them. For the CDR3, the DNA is TGTGCCACCGCGAGGTGGGGGGGCAGGAGCCTCCACTTT. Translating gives CATARWGGRSLHF. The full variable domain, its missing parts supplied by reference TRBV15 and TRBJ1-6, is DAMVIQNPRYQVTQFGKPVTLSCSQTLNHNVMYWYQQKSSQAPKLLFHYYDKDFNNEADTPDNFQSRRPNTSFCFLDIRSPGLGDTAMYLCATARWGGRSLHFGNGTRLTVT.

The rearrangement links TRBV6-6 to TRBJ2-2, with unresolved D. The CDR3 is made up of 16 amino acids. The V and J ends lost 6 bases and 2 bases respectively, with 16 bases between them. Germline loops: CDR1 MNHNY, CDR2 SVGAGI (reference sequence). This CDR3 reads CASSPSGRTNTGELFF. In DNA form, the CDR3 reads TGTGCCAGCAGCCCCTCGGGTAGAACTAACACCGGGGAGCTGTTTTTT.